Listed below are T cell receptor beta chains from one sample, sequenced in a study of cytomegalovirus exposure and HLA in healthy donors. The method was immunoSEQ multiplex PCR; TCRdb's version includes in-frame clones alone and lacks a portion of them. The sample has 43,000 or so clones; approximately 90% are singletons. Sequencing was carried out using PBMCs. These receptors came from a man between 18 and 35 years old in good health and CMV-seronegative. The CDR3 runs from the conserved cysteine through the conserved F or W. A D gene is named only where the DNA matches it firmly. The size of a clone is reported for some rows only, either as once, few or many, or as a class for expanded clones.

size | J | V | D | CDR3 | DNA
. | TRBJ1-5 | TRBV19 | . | CASSIQGYQPQHF | TGTGCCAGTAGTATTCAGGGGTACCAGCCCCAGCATTTT
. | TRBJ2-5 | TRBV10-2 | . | CASSARGAETQYF | TGCGCCAGCAGTGCCCGGGGGGCAGAGACCCAGTACTTC
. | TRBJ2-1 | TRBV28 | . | CASSPSGNEQFF | TGTGCCAGCAGTCCGTCGGGAAATGAGCAGTTCTTC
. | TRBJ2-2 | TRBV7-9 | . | CASSDPGRKTGELFF | TGTGCCAGCAGCGACCCAGGGAGGAAGACCGGGGAGCTGTTTTTT
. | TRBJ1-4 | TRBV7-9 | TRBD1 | CASSADRDLPRTNEKLFF | TGTGCCAGCAGCGCGGACAGGGACTTACCCCGCACTAATGAAAAACTGTTTTTT
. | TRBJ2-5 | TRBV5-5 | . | CASSLGRLGRQETQYF | TGTGCCAGCAGTCTTGGACGATTGGGGAGGCAAGAGACCCAGTACTTC
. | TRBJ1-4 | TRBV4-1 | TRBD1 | CASSRDRGTTNEKLFF | TGCGCCAGCAGCCGAGACAGGGGAACTACTAATGAAAAACTGTTTTTT
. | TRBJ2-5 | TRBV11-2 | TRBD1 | CASSLSRDRAGQETQYF | TGTGCCAGCAGCTTGTCCCGGGACAGGGCTGGGCAAGAGACCCAGTACTTC
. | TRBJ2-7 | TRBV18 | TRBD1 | CASSPGQGAGVSYEQYF | TGTGCCAGCTCACCGGGACAGGGCGCTGGTGTGTCCTACGAGCAGTACTTC
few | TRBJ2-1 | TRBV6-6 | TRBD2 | CASSYVTSGSNEQFF | TGTGCCAGCAGTTACGTGACTAGCGGGTCCAATGAGCAGTTCTTC
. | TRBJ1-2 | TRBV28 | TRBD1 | CASIPDRVYGYTF | TGTGCCAGCATCCCGGACAGGGTTTATGGCTACACCTTC
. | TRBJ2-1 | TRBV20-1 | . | CSARDPNEQFF | TGCAGTGCTAGAGATCCGAATGAGCAGTTCTTC
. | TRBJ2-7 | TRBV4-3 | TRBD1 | CASSQITGVYEQYF | TGCGCCAGCAGCCAAATAACAGGGGTCTACGAGCAGTACTTC
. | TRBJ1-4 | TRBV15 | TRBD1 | CATSRGGQGEKLFF | TGTGCCACCAGCAGAGGGGGACAGGGGGAAAAACTGTTTTTT
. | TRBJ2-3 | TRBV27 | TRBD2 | CASSVSRTSGGAFDTQYF | TGTGCCAGCAGTGTAAGCCGGACTAGCGGGGGGGCGTTTGATACGCAGTATTTT
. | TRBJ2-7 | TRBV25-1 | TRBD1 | CASSEFGGTGVVTYEQYF | TGTGCCAGCAGTGAATTTGGTGGGACAGGGGTGGTGACCTACGAGCAGTACTTC
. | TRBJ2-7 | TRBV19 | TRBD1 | CASSPAGDRGLYEQYF | TGTGCCAGTAGTCCAGCCGGGGACAGGGGCCTCTACGAGCAGTACTTC
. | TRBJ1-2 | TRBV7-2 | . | CASRSKAGDNYGYTF | TGTGCCAGCAGATCCAAGGCGGGGGATAACTATGGCTACACCTTC
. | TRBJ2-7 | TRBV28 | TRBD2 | CATVFPAREGRRRYEQYF | TGTGCCACCGTGTTTCCCGCGCGGGAGGGCCGACGCCGGTACGAGCAGTACTTC
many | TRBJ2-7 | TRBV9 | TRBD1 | CASSLSGTGDLYEQYF | TGTGCCAGCAGCTTAAGTGGGACAGGGGACCTATACGAGCAGTACTTC
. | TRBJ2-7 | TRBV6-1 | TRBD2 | CASSEITSGIYEQYF | TGTGCCAGCAGTGAAATAACTAGCGGGATCTACGAGCAGTACTTC
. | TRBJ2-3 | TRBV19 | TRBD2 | CASSPGLAGGWDTQYF | TGTGCCAGTAGTCCCGGACTAGCGGGAGGGTGGGATACGCAGTATTTT
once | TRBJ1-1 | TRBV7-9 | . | CASNSQGWGTEAFF | TGTGCCAGCAACTCCCAGGGATGGGGCACTGAAGCTTTCTTT
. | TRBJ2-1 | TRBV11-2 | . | CASSLDPGLGNEQFF | TGTGCCAGCAGCTTAGATCCAGGGTTAGGGAATGAGCAGTTCTTC
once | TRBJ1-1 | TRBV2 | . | CASSYRSEEAFF | TGTGCCAGCAGTTACAGATCCGAGGAAGCTTTCTTT
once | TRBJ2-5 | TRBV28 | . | CASSPGTLVKTQYF | TGTGCCAGCAGTCCCGGGACTTTGGTAAAGACCCAGTACTTC
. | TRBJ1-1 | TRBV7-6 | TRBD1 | CASSPLQGMNTEAFF | TGTGCCAGCAGCCCCCTACAGGGGATGAACACTGAAGCTTTCTTT
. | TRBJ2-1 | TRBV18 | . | CASSPLSGSYNEQFF | TGTGCCAGCTCACCGTTAAGCGGCTCCTACAATGAGCAGTTCTTC
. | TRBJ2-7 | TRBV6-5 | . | CASSSSAGRPYEQYF | TGTGCCAGCAGTTCTTCCGCTGGGCGACCCTACGAGCAGTACTTC
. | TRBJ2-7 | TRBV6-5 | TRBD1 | CASSYSMGEGQGARYF | TGTGCCAGCAGTTACTCGATGGGGGAGGGACAGGGAGCCCGGTACTTC
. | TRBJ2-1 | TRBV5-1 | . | CASSSGVHEQFF | TGCGCCAGCAGTTCGGGTGTCCATGAGCAGTTCTTC
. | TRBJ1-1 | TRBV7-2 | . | CASSPWRDSGTEAFF | TGTGCCAGCAGCCCCTGGCGGGATTCGGGCACTGAAGCTTTCTTT
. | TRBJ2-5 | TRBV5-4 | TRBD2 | CASSAGTTETQYF | TGTGCCAGCAGCGCCGGGACTACAGAGACCCAGTACTTC
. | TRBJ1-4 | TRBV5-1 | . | CASSFTGRSDEKLFF | TGCGCCAGCAGCTTTACGGGGAGGAGTGATGAAAAACTGTTTTTT
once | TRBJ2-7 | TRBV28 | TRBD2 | CASSNTAGAPYEQYF | TGTGCCAGCAGCAACACGGCGGGAGCTCCCTACGAGCAGTACTTC
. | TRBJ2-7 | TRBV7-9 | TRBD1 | CASSWGQSYEQYF | TGTGCCAGCAGCTGGGGACAGAGCTACGAGCAGTACTTC
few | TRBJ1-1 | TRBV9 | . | CASTPTEGGLTEAFF | TGTGCCAGCACACCGACTGAGGGAGGGCTCACTGAAGCTTTCTTT
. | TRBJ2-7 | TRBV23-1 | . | CASSQSGDTYEQYF | TGCGCCAGCAGTCAATCGGGGGACACCTACGAGCAGTACTTC
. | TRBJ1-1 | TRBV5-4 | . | CASSLDRSPRNTEAFF | TGTGCCAGCAGCTTGGACAGATCCCCACGGAACACTGAAGCTTTCTTT
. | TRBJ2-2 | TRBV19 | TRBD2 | CASSIRREGTGELFF | TGTGCCAGTAGTATTAGGAGGGAGGGCACCGGGGAGCTGTTTTTT
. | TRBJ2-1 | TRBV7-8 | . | CASSLVRGNYEQFF | TGTGCCAGCAGCTTAGTGCGGGGCAACTACGAGCAGTTCTTC
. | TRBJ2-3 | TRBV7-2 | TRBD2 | CASSSLAGGSLRGTQYF | TGTGCCAGCAGCTCTCTAGCGGGGGGTTCTTTAAGGGGTACGCAGTATTTT
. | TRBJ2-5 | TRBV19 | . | CASSIATRGTGRGETQYF | TGTGCCAGTAGTATAGCGACAAGAGGGACGGGCAGGGGAGAGACCCAGTACTTC
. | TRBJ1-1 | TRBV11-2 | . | CASSFGVSTYTEAFF | TGTGCCAGCAGCTTCGGGGTTTCAACTTACACTGAAGCTTTCTTT
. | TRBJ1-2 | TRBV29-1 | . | CSVLIGDSYGYTF | TGCAGCGTTCTTATCGGGGATTCCTATGGCTACACCTTC
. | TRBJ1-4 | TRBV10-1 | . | CASPQGLGQTEEKLFF | TGCGCCAGCCCTCAAGGCTTAGGCCAGACAGAAGAAAAACTGTTTTTT
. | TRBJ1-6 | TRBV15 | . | CATSRGDIYNSPLHF | TGTGCCACCAGCAGGGGGGACATCTATAATTCACCCCTCCACTTT
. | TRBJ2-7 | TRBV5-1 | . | CASSLGFRRESEEQYF | TGCGCCAGCAGCTTGGGTTTCCGACGGGAATCAGAAGAGCAGTACTTC
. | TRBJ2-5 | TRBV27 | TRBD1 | CASSLEGAETQYF | TGTGCCAGCAGTTTAGAGGGGGCAGAGACCCAGTACTTC
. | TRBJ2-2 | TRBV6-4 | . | CASSDSPGTGELFF | TGTGCCAGCAGTGACTCTCCGGGGACCGGGGAGCTGTTTTTT
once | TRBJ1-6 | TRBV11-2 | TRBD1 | CASSLVTGGYNSPLHF | TGTGCCAGCAGCTTAGTGACAGGGGGGTATAATTCACCCCTCCACTTT
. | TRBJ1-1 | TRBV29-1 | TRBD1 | CSVDRTGNTEAFF | TGCAGCGTTGACAGGACAGGGAACACTGAAGCTTTCTTT
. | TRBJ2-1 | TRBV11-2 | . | CASSLDLKLANNEQFF | TGTGCCAGCAGCTTAGATCTAAAGCTAGCGAACAATGAGCAGTTCTTC
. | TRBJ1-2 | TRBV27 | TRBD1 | CASSYIAGGGYTF | TGTGCCAGCAGTTATATAGCAGGGGGCGGCTACACCTTC
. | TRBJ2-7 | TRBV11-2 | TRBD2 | CASSPISGGPYEQYF | TGTGCCAGCAGCCCTATTAGCGGGGGCCCCTACGAGCAGTACTTC
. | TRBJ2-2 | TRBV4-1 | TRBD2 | CASSQDMVGLAAANTGELFF | TGCGCCAGCAGCCAAGATATGGTAGGACTAGCGGCAGCGAACACCGGGGAGCTGTTTTTT